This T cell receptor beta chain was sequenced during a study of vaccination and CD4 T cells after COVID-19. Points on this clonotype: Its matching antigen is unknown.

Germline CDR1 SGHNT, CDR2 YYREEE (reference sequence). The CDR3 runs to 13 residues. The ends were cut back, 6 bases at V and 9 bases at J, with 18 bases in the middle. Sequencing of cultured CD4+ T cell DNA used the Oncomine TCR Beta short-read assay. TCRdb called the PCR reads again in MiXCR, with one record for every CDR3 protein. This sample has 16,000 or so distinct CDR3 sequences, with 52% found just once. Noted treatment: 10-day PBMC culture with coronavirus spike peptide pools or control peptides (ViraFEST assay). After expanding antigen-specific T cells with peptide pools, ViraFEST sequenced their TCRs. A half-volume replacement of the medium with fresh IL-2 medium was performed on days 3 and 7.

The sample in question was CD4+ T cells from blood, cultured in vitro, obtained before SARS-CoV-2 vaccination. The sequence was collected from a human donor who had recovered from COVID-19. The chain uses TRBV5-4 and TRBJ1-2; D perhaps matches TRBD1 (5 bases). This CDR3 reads CASNRQPEGRYTF. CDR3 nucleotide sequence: TGTGCCAGCAACCGACAGCCCGAAGGCCGCTACACCTTC.